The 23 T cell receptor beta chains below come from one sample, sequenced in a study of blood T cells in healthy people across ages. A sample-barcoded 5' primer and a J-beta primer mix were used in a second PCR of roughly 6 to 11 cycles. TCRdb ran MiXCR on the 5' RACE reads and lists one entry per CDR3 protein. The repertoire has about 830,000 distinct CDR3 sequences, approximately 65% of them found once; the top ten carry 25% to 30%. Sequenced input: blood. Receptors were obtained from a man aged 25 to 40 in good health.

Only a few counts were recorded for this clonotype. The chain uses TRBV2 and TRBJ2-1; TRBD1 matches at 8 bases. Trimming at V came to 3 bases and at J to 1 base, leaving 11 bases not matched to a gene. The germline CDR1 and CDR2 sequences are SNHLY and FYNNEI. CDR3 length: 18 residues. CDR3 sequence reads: CASSDPIQGVRSYNEQFF. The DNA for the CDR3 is TGTGCCAGCAGTGATCCCATACAGGGGGTGAGGTCCTACAATGAGCAGTTCTTC.

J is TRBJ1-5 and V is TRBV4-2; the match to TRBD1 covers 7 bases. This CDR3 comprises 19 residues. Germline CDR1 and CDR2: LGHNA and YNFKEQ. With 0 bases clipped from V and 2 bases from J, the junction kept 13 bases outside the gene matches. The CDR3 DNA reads TGTGCCAGCAGCCAAGATGACAGGGTGTACGGTAAAGGCAATCAGCCCCAGCATTTT. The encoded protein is CASSQDDRVYGKGNQPQHF.

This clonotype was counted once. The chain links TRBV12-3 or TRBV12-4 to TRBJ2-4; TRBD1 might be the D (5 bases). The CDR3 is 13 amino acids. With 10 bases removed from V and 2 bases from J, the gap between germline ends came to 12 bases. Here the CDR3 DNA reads TGTGCCACCAAGGGGCCCACCAAAAACATTCAGTACTTC. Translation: CATKGPTKNIQYF.

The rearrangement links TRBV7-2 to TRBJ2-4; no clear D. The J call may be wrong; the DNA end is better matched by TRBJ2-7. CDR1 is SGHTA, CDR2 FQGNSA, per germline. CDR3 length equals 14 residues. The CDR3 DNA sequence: TGTGCCAGCAGCTATGCCAGGTCGTTCGGCGAGCAGTACTTC. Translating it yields CASSYARSFGEQYF.

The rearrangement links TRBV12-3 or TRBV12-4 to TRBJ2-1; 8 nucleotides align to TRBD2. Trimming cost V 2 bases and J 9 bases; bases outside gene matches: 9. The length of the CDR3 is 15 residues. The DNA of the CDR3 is TGTGCCAGCAGTTTACTGTCGGGGGGGGTGGGTGAGCAGTTCTTC. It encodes CASSLLSGGVGEQFF.

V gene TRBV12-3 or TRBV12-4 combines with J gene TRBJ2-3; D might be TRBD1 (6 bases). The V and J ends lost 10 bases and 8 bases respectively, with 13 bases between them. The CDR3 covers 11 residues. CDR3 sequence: CATGQSVTQYF. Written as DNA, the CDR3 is TGTGCCACCGGACAGTCCGTTACGCAGTATTTT.

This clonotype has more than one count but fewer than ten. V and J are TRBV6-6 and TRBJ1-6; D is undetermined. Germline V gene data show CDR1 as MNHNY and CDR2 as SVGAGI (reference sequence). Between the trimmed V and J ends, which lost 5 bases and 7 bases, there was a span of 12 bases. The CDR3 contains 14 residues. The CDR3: CASSQDGGNSPLHF. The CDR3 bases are TGTGCCAGCAGTCAGGACGGCGGGAATTCACCCCTCCACTTT.

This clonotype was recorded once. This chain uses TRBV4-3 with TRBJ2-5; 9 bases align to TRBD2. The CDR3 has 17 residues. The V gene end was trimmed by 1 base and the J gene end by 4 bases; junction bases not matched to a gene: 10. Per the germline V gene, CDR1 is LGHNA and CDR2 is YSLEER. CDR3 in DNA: TGCGCCAGCAGCCAAGGGGCTAGCGGGAAACTTGGAGAGACCCAGTACTTC. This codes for CASSQGASGKLGETQYF.

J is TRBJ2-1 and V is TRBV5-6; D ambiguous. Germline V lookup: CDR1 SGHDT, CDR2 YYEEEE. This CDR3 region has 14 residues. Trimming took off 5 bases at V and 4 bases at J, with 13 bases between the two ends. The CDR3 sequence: CASSRDWIYNEQFF. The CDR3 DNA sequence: TGTGCCAGCAGTAGAGACTGGATTTACAATGAGCAGTTCTTC.

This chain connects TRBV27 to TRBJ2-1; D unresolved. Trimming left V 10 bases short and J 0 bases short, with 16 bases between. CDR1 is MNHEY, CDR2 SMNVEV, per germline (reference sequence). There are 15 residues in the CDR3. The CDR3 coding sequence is TGTGCCACCTCTTGGGCCGTCGGCTCCTACAATGAGCAGTTCTTC. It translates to CATSWAVGSYNEQFF.

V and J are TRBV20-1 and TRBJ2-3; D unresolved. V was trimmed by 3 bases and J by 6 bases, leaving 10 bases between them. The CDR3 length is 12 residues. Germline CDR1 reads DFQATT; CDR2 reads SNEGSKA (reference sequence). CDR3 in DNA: TGCAGTGCTAGTCCGGACGCGGATACGCAGTATTTT. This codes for CSASPDADTQYF.

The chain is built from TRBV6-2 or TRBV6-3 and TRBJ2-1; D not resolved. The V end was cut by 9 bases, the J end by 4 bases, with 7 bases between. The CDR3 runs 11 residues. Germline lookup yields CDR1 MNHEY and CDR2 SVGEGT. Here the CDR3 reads CASMLYNEQFF. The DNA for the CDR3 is TGTGCCAGTATGTTATACAATGAGCAGTTCTTC.

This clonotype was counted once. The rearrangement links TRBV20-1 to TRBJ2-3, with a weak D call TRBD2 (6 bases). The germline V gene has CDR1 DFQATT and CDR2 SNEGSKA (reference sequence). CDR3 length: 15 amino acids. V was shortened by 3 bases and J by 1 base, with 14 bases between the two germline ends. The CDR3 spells CSARRGVVGTDTQYF. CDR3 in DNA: TGCAGTGCTAGGCGCGGGGTGGTCGGCACAGATACGCAGTATTTT.

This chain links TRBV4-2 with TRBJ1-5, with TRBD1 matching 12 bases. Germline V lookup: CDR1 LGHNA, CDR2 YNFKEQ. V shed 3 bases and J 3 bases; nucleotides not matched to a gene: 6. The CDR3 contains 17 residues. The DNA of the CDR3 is TGTGCCAGCAGCCAGGGACAGGGGGCAAATCCCAATCAGCCCCAGCATTTT. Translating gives CASSQGQGANPNQPQHF.

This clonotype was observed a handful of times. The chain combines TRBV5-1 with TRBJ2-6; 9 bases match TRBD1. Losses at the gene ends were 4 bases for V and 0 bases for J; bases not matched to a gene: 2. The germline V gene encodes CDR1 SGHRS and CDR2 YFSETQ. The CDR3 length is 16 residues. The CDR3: CASSVTGGSGANVLTF. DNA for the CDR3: TGCGCCAGCAGCGTGACAGGGGGCTCTGGGGCCAACGTCCTGACTTTC.

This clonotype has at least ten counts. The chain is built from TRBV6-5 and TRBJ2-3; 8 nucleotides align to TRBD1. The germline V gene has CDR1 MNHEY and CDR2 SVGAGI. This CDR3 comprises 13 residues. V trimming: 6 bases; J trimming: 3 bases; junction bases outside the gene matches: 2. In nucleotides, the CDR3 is TGTGCCAGCAGCGGACAGGGTACAGATACGCAGTATTTT. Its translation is CASSGQGTDTQYF.

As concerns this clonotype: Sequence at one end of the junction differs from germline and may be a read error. Written as DNA, the CDR3 is TGCGCCAGCAGCTTGGAGAGGCCAAGTAACTATGGCTATACCTTC. Translated, it gives CASSLERPSNYGYTF. The V gene is TRBV5-1, the J gene TRBJ1-2, with unresolved D. There are 15 residues in the CDR3. The germline gives CDR1 SGHRS, CDR2 YFSETQ.

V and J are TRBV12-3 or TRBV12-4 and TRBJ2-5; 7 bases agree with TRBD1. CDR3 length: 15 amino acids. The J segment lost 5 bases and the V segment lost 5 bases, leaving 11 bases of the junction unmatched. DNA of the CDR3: TGTGCCAGCAGTCTACTTGGGACAGCCTGGGAGACCCAGTACTTC. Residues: CASSLLGTAWETQYF.

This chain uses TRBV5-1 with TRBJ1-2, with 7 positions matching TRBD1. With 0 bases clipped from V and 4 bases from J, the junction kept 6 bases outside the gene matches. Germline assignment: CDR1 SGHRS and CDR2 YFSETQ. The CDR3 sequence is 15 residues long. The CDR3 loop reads CASSLVTGMGYGYTF. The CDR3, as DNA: TGCGCCAGCAGCTTGGTGACAGGGATGGGCTATGGCTACACCTTC. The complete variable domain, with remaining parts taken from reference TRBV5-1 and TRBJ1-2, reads KAGVTQTPRYLIKTRGQQVTLSCSPISGHRSVSWYQQTPGQGLQFLFEYFSETQRNKGNFPGRFSGRQFSNSRSEMNVSTLELGDSALYLCASSLVTGMGYGYTFGSGTRLTVV.

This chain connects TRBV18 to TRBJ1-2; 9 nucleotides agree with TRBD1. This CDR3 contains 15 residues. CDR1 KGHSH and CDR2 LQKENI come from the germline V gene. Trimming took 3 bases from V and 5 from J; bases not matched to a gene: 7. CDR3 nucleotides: TGTGCCAGCTCACCGGGAACAGGGGGCCCGTATGGCTACACCTTC. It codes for CASSPGTGGPYGYTF.

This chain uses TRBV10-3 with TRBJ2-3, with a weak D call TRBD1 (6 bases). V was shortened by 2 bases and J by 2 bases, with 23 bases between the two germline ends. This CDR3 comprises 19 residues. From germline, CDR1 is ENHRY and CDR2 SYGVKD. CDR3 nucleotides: TGTGCCATCAGTGAGCCGACCACTTCCAGGGGCCTATCCACAGATACGCAGTATTTT. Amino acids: CAISEPTTSRGLSTDTQYF.

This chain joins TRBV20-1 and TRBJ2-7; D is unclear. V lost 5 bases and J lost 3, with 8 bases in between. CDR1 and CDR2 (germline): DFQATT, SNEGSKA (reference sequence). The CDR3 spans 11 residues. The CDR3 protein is CSAPRNYEQYF. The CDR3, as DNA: TGCAGTGCTCCAAGAAACTACGAGCAGTACTTC.

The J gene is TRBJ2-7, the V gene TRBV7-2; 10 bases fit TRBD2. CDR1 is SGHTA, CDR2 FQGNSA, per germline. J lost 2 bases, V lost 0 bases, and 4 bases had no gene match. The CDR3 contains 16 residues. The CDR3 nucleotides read TGTGCCAGCAGCTTAGCGTCTAGCGGGGGCCCCTACGAGCAGTACTTC. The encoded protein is CASSLASSGGPYEQYF.